The 18 T cell receptor beta chains given below trace back to one sample, sequenced in a study of PD-L1 blockade in urothelial cancer. Produced via immunoSEQ multiplex PCR; TCRdb's table is partial and in-frame only. The sample comprises some 50,000 clones, approximately 90% of which are singletons, and approximately 15% rests with the top ten. Time point noted: pretreatment peripheral blood. The sequenced sample was PBMCs, obtained around atezolizumab (anti-PD-L1) treatment. The receptor source for this set is a woman aged 55-75 years with urothelial cancer.

This clone was seen just once. The chain uses TRBV6-6 and TRBJ1-5, with D tentatively TRBD1 (6 bases). Trimming took off 6 bases at V and 0 bases at J, with 9 bases between the two ends. The length of the CDR3 is 14 residues. Germline-derived CDR1 and CDR2 are MNHNY and SVGAGI (reference sequence). CDR3: CASRGQYSNQPQHF. The CDR3 DNA is TGTGCCAGCAGAGGACAGTATAGCAATCAGCCCCAGCATTTT.

This rearrangement joins TRBV4-1 to TRBJ2-7, with a tentative D call TRBD2 (6 bases). Between the trimmed V and J ends, which lost 4 bases and 3 bases, there was a span of 10 bases. CDR1 and CDR2 from the germline V gene are MGHRA and YSYEKL. The CDR3 has 13 amino acids. CDR3 DNA sequence: TGCGCCAGCAGCCCATGGGGAGGCTACGAGCAGTACTTC. It yields the protein CASSPWGGYEQYF.

The chain recombines TRBV6-5 with TRBJ2-5, with 13 bases fitting TRBD2. Germline V lookup: CDR1 MNHEY, CDR2 SVGAGI. The CDR3 has 14 residues. J was trimmed by 2 bases and V by 6 bases; bases with no gene match: 0. As DNA, the CDR3 is TGTGCCAGCAGACTAGCGGGGGGGCAAGAGACCCAGTACTTC. This sequence encodes CASRLAGGQETQYF.

The chain combines TRBV7-2 with TRBJ1-2; D is undetermined. Germline V gene data show CDR1 as SGHTA and CDR2 as FQGNSA. V was trimmed by 2 bases and J by 9 bases, leaving 10 bases between them. The CDR3 extends over 12 amino acids. CDR3 nucleotides: TGTGCCAGCAGCTTATACAGTTTAAGCTACACCTTC. It is translated as CASSLYSLSYTF.

The chain links TRBV4-1 to TRBJ2-3; 14 nucleotides align to TRBD2. J lost 4 bases, V lost 4 bases, and 4 bases had no gene match. Per germline, CDR1 MGHRA and CDR2 YSYEKL. This CDR3 comprises 16 residues. The chain's CDR3 is CASSLGTSGSSDTQYF. In DNA form, the CDR3 reads TGCGCCAGCAGCCTAGGGACTAGCGGGAGTTCAGATACGCAGTATTTT.

The chain combines TRBV7-2 with TRBJ2-5; D uncertain. Trimming cost V 1 base and J 6 bases, with 12 bases left between them. Germline CDR1 and CDR2: SGHTA and FQGNSA. The CDR3 consists of 14 residues. CDR3 bases: TGTGCCAGCAGCTTAGAGGTCCTAGAAAAGACCCAGTACTTC. Amino acid sequence: CASSLEVLEKTQYF. The variable domain in full, completed from reference TRBV7-2 and TRBJ2-5, reads GAGVSQSPSNKVTEKGKDVELRCDPISGHTALYWYRQSLGQGLEFLIYFQGNSAPDKSGLPSDRFSAERTGGSVSTLTIQRTQQEDSAVYLCASSLEVLEKTQYFGPGTRLLVL.

The chain is built from TRBV7-9 and TRBJ2-2; D call uncertain. The V end was cut by 5 bases, the J end by 7 bases, with 8 bases between. There are 12 residues in the CDR3. Germline V CDR1 and CDR2: SEHNR, FQNEAQ (reference sequence). CDR3 in amino acids: CASSPFGGELFF. The CDR3 DNA reads TGTGCCAGCAGCCCGTTCGGCGGGGAGCTGTTTTTT.

This chain connects TRBV7-3 to TRBJ1-5; 7 nucleotides align to TRBD1. Germline CDR1 and CDR2: SGHTA and FQGTGA. This CDR3 has 16 residues. V was pared by 2 bases and J by 1 base, with 5 bases of the junction left unmatched. The chain's CDR3 is CASSLFPGQSNQPQHF. In DNA, the CDR3 is TGTGCCAGCAGCTTATTTCCGGGACAGAGCAATCAGCCCCAGCATTTT.

The V call is TRBV19, the J call TRBJ2-5, with 9 bases aligning to TRBD1. The length of the CDR3 is 16 residues. V trimming: 4 bases; J trimming: 0 bases; junction bases outside the gene matches: 6. CDR1 and CDR2 from the germline V gene are LNHDA and SQIVND (reference sequence). Here the CDR3 reads CASSSGQGSHQETQYF. The CDR3 nucleotides read TGTGCCAGTAGTAGCGGACAGGGGTCTCACCAAGAGACCCAGTACTTC.

The J gene is TRBJ2-7, the V gene TRBV12-5; TRBD1 aligns across 9 bases. The germline V gene encodes CDR1 LGHNT and CDR2 FRNRAP. The CDR3 length is 14 residues. The J segment lost 5 bases and the V segment lost 4 bases, leaving 6 bases of the junction unmatched. CDR3 sequence (DNA): TGTGCTAGTGGTTGTCCGGGACAGGGCCACGAGCAGTACTTC. The encoded protein is CASGCPGQGHEQYF.

The rearrangement joins TRBV5-4 to TRBJ2-4; D is possibly TRBD1 (6 bases). The CDR3 loop spans 16 amino acids. Trimming removed 4 bases at V and 0 bases at J, with 14 bases between. Germline V CDR1 and CDR2: SGHNT, YYREEE (reference sequence). The CDR3 is CASSKPGVLAKNIQYF. The CDR3 coding sequence is TGTGCCAGCAGCAAGCCAGGGGTGCTAGCCAAAAACATTCAGTACTTC.

The chain is built from TRBV6-5 and TRBJ2-7; 7 nucleotides agree with TRBD1. Trimming at V came to 10 bases and at J to 5 bases, leaving 11 bases not matched to a gene. CDR3 length: 13 residues. Germline V lookup: CDR1 MNHEY, CDR2 SVGAGI. The CDR3 reads CATTIQGINEQYF. The CDR3 DNA follows: TGTGCCACCACGATACAGGGGATCAACGAGCAGTACTTC.

The rearrangement uses TRBV19 and TRBJ1-1; D is undetermined. The CDR3 has 12 residues. V was cut by 1 base and J by 6 bases, with 6 bases left in between. In germline, CDR1 is LNHDA, CDR2 SQIVND (reference sequence). The DNA for the CDR3 is TGTGCCAGTAGTATAGGTACAGCTGAAGCTTTCTTT. Its protein is CASSIGTAEAFF. The entire variable domain, with the rest obtained from reference TRBV19 and TRBJ1-1, is as follows: DGGITQSPKYLFRKEGQNVTLSCEQNLNHDAMYWYRQDPGQGLRLIYYSQIVNDFQKGDIAEGYSVSREKKESFPLTVTSAQKNPTAFYLCASSIGTAEAFFGQGTRLTVV.

This sequence joins TRBV13 and TRBJ1-4; TRBD1 is a possible D gene (6 bases). Germline assignment: CDR1 PRHDT and CDR2 FYEKMQ (reference sequence). This CDR3 is built from 17 residues. Trimming stripped 1 base from V and 5 bases from J, with 17 bases between. The CDR3 DNA follows: TGTGCCAGCAGCTTAGTAGGGGGTGGCAGGGTGAATGAAAAACTGTTTTTT. Protein: CASSLVGGGRVNEKLFF.

V and J are TRBV5-1 and TRBJ2-5; TRBD1 agrees at 8 bases. V shed 4 bases, J shed 5 bases, and the junction held 7 bases outside the gene matches. The CDR3 covers 14 residues. In germline, CDR1 is SGHRS, CDR2 YFSETQ. The CDR3 DNA sequence: TGCGCCAGCAGCCGTCGGACAGGGCGGGAGACCCAGTACTTC. Amino acid sequence: CASSRRTGRETQYF.

The chain uses TRBV27 and TRBJ1-2; the match to TRBD1 covers 11 bases. The CDR3 loop spans 14 amino acids. Losses at the gene ends were 8 bases for V and 8 bases for J; bases not matched to a gene: 10. Germline CDR1 is MNHEY and CDR2 is SMNVEV (reference sequence). The CDR3 bases are TGTGCCAGCTCCCCGGGACAGGGGGAACGAGGCTACACCTTC. Its protein is CASSPGQGERGYTF.

The genes are TRBV9 and TRBJ2-2; the match to TRBD1 covers 7 bases. The CDR3 extends over 17 amino acids. V trimming: 0 bases; J trimming: 0 bases; junction bases outside the gene matches: 5. Germline CDR1 is SGDLS and CDR2 is YYNGEE. The CDR3 DNA reads TGTGCCAGCAGCGTAGCCCCCGGGACAGCGAACACCGGGGAGCTGTTTTTT. This gives the protein CASSVAPGTANTGELFF.

The chain recombines TRBV5-6 with TRBJ2-5, with TRBD2 matching over 7 bases. In germline, CDR1 is SGHDT, CDR2 YYEEEE. The CDR3 totals 13 residues. The junction had 1 base not matched to a gene; V was cut back by 1 base and J by 4 bases. CDR3 in amino acids: CASSLLAGETQYF. For the CDR3, the DNA is TGTGCCAGCAGCTTGTTAGCGGGAGAGACCCAGTACTTC.